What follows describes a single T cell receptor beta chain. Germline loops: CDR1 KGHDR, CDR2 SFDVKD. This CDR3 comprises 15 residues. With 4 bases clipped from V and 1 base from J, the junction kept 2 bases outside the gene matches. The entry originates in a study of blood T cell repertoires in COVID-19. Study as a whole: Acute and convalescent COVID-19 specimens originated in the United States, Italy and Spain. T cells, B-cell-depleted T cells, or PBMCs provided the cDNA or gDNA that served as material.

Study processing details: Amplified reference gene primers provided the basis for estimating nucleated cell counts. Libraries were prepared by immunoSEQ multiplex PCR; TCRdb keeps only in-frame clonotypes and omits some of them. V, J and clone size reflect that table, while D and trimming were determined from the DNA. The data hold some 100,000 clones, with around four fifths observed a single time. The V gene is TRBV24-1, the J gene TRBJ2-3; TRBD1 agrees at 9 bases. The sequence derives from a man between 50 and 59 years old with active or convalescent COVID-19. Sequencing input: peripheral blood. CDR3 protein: CATSDRTGGTDTQYF. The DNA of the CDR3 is TGTGCCACCAGTGACAGGACAGGGGGCACAGATACGCAGTATTTT.